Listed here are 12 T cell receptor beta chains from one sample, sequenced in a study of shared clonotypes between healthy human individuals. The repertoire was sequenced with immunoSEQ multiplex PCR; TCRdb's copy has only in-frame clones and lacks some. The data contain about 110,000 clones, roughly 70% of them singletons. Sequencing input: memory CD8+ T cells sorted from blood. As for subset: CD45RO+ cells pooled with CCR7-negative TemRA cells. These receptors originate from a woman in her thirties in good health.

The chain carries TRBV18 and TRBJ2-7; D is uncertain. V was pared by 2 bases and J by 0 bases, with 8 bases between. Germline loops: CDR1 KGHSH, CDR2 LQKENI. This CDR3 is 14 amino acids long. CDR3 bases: TGTGCCAGCTCACCAAGTAGGAGCTCCTACGAGCAGTACTTC. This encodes CASSPSRSSYEQYF.

CDR3 bases: TGTGCCAGCAGTTTCAACCGGCGGACAGGATGGGTTACCTATGGCTACACCTTC. Translated, it gives CASSFNRRTGWVTYGYTF. V is TRBV28 and J is TRBJ1-2; 7 nucleotides align to TRBD1. V dropped 3 bases and J dropped 4; count of bases not matched to a gene: 17. Germline lookup yields CDR1 MDHEN and CDR2 SYDVKM. This CDR3 contains 18 residues.

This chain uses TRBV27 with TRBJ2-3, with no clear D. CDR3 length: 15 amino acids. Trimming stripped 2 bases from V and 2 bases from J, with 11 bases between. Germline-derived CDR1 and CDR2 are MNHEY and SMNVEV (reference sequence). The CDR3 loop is CASSLRWWITDTQYF. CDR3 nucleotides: TGTGCCAGCAGTTTACGGTGGTGGATCACAGATACGCAGTATTTT.

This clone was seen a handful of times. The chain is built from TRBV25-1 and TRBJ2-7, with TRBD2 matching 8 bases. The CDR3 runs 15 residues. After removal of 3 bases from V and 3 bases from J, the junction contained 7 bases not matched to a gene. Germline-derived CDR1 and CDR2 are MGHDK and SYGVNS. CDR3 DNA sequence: TGTGCCAGCAGTGAGTATCCGGGACTAGGCTACGAGCAGTACTTC. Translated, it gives CASSEYPGLGYEQYF.

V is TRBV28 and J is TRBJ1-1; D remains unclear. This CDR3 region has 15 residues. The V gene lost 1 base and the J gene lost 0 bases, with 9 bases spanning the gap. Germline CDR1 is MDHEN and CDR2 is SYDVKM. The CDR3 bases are TGTGCCAGCAGTTTATTCCGGTACCTGAACACTGAAGCTTTCTTT. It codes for CASSLFRYLNTEAFF.

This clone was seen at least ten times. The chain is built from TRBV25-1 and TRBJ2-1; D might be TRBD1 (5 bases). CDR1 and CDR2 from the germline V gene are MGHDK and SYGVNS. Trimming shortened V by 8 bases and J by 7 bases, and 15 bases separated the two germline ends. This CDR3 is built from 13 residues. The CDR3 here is CASVGQRGNEQFF. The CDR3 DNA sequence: TGTGCCAGCGTTGGGCAAAGGGGAAATGAGCAGTTCTTC.

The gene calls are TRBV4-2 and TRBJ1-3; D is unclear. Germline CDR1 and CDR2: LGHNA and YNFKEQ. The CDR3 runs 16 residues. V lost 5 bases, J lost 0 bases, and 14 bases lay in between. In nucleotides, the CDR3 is TGTGCCAGCAGCACCACCCAATTCAACTCTGGAAACACCATATATTTT. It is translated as CASSTTQFNSGNTIYF.

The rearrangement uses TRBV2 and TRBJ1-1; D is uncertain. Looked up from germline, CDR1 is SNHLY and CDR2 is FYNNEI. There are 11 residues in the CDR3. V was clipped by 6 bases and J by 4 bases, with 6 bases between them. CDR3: CASREVTEAFF. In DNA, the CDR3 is TGTGCCAGCAGAGAGGTCACTGAAGCTTTCTTT.

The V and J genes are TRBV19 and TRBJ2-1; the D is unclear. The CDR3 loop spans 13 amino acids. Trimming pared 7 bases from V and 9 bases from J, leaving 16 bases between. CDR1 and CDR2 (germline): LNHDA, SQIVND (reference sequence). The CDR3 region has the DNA TGTGCCAGTACCCCCACGGGTTGGGGTGAGCAGTTCTTC. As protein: CASTPTGWGEQFF.

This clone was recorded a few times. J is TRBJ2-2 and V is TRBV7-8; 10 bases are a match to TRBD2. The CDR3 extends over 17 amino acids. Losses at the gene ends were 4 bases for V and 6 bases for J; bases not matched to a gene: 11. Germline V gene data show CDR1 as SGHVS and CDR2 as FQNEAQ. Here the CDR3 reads CASSSSVVAGGSGELFF. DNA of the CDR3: TGTGCCAGCAGCTCCTCGGTGGTAGCGGGAGGCTCCGGGGAGCTGTTTTTT.

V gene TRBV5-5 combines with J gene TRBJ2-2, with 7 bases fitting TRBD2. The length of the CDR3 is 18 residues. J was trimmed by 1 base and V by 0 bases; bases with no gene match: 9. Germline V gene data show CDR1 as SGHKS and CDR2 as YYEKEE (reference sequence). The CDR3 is CASSLVPRLAENTGELFF. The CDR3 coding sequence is TGTGCCAGCAGCTTGGTCCCCCGGCTAGCGGAGAACACCGGGGAGCTGTTTTTT.

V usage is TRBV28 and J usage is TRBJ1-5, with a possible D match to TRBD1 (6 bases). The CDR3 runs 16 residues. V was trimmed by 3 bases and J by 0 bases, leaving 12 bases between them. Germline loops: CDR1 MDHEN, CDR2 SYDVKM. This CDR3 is CASSFRGPYSNQPQHF. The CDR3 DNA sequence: TGTGCCAGCAGTTTCAGGGGACCTTATAGCAATCAGCCCCAGCATTTT.